This TCR beta chain was sequenced in a study of cytomegalovirus exposure and HLA in healthy donors. On the study more broadly: The roughly 700 first-cohort repertoires shared a platform with the 120 or so validation repertoires, as reported in a later analysis. Study results and limitations: The classifier, whose performance was assessed in both the original and validation cohorts, reportedly diagnosed cytomegalovirus status with high specificity and sensitivity. A list of approximately 160 TCR beta chains associated with cytomegalovirus was given.

On this clone: Its antigen is undetermined.

The trim removed 5 bases at V and 1 base at J, leaving 7 bases unmatched. The CDR3 runs to 15 residues. Germline CDR1 MNHEY, CDR2 SVGAGI. Clones were read by immunoSEQ multiplex PCR, and TCRdb kept only the in-frame ones, dropping some. Of some 160,000 clones listed, about 89% are singletons. Input material: PBMCs. The chain combines TRBV6-5 with TRBJ1-1, with 7 bases that match TRBD1. The sequence was obtained from a man aged 18 to 30 in good health and CMV-seronegative. The CDR3, as DNA: TGTGCCAGCAGTACCGACAGGGCGCCGAACACTGAAGCTTTCTTT. This translates into CASSTDRAPNTEAFF.